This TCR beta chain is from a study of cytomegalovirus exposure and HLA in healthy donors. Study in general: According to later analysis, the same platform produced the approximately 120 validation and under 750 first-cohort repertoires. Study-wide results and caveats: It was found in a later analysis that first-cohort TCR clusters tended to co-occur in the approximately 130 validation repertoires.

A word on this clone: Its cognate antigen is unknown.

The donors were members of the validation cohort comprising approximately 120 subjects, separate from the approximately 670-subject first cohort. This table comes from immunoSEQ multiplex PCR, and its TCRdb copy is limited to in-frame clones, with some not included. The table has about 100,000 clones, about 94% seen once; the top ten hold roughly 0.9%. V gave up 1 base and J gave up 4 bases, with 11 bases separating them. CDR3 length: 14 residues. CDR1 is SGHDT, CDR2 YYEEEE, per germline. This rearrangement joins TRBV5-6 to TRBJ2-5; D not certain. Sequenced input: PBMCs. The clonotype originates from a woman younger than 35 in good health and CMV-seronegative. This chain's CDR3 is CASSLRGPGETQYF. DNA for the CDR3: TGTGCCAGCAGCTTGCGCGGCCCGGGAGAGACCCAGTACTTC.